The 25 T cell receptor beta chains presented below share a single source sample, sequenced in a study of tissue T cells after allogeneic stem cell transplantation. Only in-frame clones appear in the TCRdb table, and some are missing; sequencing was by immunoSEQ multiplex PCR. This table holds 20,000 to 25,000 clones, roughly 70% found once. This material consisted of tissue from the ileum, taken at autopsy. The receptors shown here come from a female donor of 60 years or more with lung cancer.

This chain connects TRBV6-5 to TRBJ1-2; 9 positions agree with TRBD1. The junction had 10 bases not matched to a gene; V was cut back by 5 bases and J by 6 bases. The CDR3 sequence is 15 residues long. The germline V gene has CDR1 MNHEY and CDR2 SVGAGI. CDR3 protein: CASSPTGGTGNGYTF. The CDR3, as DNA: TGTGCCAGCAGTCCGACAGGGGGGACAGGGAATGGCTACACCTTC.

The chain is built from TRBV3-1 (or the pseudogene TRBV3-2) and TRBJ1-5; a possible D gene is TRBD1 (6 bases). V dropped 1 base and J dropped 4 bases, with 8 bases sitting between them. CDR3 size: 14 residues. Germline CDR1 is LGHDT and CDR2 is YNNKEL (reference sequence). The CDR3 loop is CASSQGQANQPQHF. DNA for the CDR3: TGTGCCAGCAGCCAAGGACAGGCAAATCAGCCCCAGCATTTT.

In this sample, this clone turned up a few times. CDR3 residues: CASSQDLGVKGAGGELFF. CDR3 DNA sequence: TGTGCCAGCAGCCAAGATCTGGGTGTAAAGGGGGCAGGCGGGGAGCTGTTTTTT. V and J are TRBV3-1 (or the pseudogene TRBV3-2) and TRBJ2-2; 7 bases agree with TRBD1. The CDR3 has 18 residues. The germline V gene has CDR1 LGHDT and CDR2 YNNKEL (reference sequence). V lost 0 bases and J lost 7; bases outside the gene matches: 14.

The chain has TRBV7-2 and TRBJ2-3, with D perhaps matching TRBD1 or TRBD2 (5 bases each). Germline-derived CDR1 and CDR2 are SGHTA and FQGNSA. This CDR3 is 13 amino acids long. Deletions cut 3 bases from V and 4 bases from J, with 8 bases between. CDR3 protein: CASSFQGADTQYF. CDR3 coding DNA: TGTGCCAGCAGCTTCCAGGGAGCAGATACGCAGTATTTT.

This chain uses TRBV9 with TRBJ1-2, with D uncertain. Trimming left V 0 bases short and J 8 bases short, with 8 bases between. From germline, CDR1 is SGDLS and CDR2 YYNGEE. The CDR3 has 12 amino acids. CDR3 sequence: CASSVGVGGYTF. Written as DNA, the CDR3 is TGTGCCAGCAGCGTAGGGGTCGGGGGCTACACCTTC.

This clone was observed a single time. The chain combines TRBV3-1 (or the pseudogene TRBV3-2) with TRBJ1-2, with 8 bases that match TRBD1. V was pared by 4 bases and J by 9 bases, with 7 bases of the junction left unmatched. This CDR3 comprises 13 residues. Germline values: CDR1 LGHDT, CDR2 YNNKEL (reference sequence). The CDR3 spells CASSPTGGSSYTF. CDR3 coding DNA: TGTGCCAGCAGCCCCACAGGGGGGTCTAGCTACACCTTC.

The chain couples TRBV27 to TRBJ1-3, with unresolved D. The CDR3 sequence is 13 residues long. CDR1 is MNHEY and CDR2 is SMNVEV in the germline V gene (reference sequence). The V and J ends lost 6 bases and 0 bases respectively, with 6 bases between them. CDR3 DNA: TGTGCCAGCAGCGCACCCTCTGGAAACACCATATATTTT. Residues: CASSAPSGNTIYF.

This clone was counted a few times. CDR3 coding DNA: TGTGCCAGCAGCGCCCCGGCGGTCTATGGCTACACCTTC. It translates to CASSAPAVYGYTF. This sequence joins TRBV7-9 and TRBJ1-2; D gene ambiguous. CDR1 is SEHNR, CDR2 FQNEAQ, per germline (reference sequence). Trimming shortened V by 5 bases and J by 4 bases, and 11 bases separated the two germline ends. CDR3 length: 13 amino acids.

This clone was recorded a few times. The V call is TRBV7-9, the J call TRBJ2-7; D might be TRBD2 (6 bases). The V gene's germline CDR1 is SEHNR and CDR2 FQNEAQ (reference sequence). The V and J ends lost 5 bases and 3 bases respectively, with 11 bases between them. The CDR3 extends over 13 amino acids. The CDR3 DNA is TGTGCCAGCAGCCCCCCGGAGGGCTACGAGCAGTACTTC. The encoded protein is CASSPPEGYEQYF. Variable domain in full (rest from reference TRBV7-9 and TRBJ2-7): DTGVSQNPRHKITKRGQNVTFRCDPISEHNRLYWYRQTLGQGPEFLTYFQNEAQLEKSRLLSDRFSAERPKGSFSTLEIQRTEQGDSAMYLCASSPPEGYEQYFGPGTRLTVT.

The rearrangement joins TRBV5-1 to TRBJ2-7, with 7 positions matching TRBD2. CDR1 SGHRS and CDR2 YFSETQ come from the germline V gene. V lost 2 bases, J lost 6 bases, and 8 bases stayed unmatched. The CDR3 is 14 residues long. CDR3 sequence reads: CASSFRAGVFEQYF. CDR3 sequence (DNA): TGCGCCAGCAGCTTCCGCGCGGGAGTCTTCGAGCAGTACTTC.

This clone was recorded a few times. In nucleotides, the CDR3 is TGTGCCAGCAGCCAAGGAGGGGGCCTCAATCAGCCCCAGCATTTT. It codes for CASSQGGGLNQPQHF. This rearrangement joins TRBV3-1 (or the pseudogene TRBV3-2) to TRBJ1-5, with 7 bases that match TRBD1. With 1 base clipped from V and 3 bases from J, the junction kept 3 bases outside the gene matches. From germline, CDR1 is LGHDT and CDR2 YNNKEL (reference sequence). The CDR3 loop spans 15 amino acids.

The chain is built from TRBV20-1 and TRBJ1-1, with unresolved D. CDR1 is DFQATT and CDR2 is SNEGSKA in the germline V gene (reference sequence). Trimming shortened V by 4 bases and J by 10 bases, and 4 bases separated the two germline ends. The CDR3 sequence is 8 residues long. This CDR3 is CSANGAFF. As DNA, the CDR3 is TGCAGTGCTAATGGAGCTTTCTTT.

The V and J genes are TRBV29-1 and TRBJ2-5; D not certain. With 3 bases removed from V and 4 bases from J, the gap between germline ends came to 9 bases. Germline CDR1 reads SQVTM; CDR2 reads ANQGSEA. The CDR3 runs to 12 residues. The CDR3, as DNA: TGCAGCGTTGAGTTTACCGGAGAGACCCAGTACTTC. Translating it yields CSVEFTGETQYF.

CDR3 region: CASSSTGGVGTEAFF. Written as DNA, the CDR3 is TGTGCCAGTAGTAGCACAGGGGGCGTGGGTACTGAAGCTTTCTTT. The J gene is TRBJ1-1, the V gene TRBV19; 9 bases line up with TRBD1. CDR3 size: 15 residues. With V trimmed by 4 bases and J by 5 bases, 8 bases remained unmatched. Germline CDR1 is LNHDA and CDR2 is SQIVND (reference sequence).

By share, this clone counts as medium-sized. CDR3 amino acids: CAISDGTTYEQYF. CDR3 coding DNA: TGTGCCATCAGTGATGGCACCACCTACGAGCAGTACTTC. This chain uses TRBV10-3 with TRBJ2-7; D gene uncertain. The CDR3 contains 13 residues. V gave up 3 bases and J gave up 2 bases, with 8 bases separating them. The germline gives CDR1 ENHRY, CDR2 SYGVKD.

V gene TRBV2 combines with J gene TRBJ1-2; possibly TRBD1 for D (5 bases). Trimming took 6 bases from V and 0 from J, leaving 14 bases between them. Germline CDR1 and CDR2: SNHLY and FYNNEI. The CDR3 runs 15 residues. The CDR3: CASRRNGGANYGYTF. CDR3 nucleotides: TGTGCCAGCAGGAGGAATGGAGGGGCTAACTATGGCTACACCTTC. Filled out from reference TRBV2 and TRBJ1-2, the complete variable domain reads EPEVTQTPSHQVTQMGQEVILRCVPISNHLYFYWYRQILGQKVEFLVSFYNNEISEKSEIFDDQFSVERPDGSNFTLKIRSTKLEDSAMYFCASRRNGGANYGYTFGSGTRLTVV.

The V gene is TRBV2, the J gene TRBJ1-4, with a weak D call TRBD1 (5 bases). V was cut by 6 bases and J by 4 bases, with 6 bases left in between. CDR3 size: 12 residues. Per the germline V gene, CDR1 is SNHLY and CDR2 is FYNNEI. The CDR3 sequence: CASRGGNEKLFF. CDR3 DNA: TGTGCCAGCAGGGGGGGTAATGAAAAACTGTTTTTT.

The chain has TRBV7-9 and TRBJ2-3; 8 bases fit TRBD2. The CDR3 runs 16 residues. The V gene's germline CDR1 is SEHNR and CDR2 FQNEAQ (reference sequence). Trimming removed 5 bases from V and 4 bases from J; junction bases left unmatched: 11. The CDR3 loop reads CASSRGLATTSDTQYF. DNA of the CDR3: TGTGCCAGCAGCCGCGGACTAGCCACAACCTCAGATACGCAGTATTTT.

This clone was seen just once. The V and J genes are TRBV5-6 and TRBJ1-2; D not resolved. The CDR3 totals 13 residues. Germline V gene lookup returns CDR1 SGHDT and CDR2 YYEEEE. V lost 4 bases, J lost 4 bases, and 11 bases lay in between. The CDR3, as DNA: TGTGCCAGCAGCGTCCTCACGGTCTATGGCTACACCTTC. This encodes CASSVLTVYGYTF.

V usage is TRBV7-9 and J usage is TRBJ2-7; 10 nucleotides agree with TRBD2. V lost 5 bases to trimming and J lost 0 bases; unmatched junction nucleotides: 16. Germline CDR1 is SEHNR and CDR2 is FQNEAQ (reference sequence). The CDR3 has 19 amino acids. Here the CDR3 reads CASSPRRGKAGGLSYEQYF. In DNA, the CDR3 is TGTGCCAGCAGCCCCCGGAGGGGTAAAGCGGGAGGGCTCTCCTACGAGCAGTACTTC.

The CDR3 DNA sequence: TGTGCCAGCAGCTTGGTAAGCACAGATACGCAGTATTTT. As protein: CASSLVSTDTQYF. The gene calls are TRBV5-6 and TRBJ2-3; D is unclear. Germline V lookup: CDR1 SGHDT, CDR2 YYEEEE. The CDR3 sequence is 13 residues long. Trimming left V 0 bases short and J 0 bases short, with 2 bases between.

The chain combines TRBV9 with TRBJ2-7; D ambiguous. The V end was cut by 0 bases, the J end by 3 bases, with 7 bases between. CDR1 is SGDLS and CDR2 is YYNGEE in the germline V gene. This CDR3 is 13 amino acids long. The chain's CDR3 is CASSVGTNYEQYF. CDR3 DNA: TGTGCCAGCAGCGTAGGAACAAACTACGAGCAGTACTTC. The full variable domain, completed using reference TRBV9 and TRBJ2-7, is DSGVTQTPKHLITATGQRVTLRCSPRSGDLSVYWYQQSLDQGLQFLIQYYNGEERAKGNILERFSAQQFPDLHSELNLSSLELGDSALYFCASSVGTNYEQYFGPGTRLTVT.

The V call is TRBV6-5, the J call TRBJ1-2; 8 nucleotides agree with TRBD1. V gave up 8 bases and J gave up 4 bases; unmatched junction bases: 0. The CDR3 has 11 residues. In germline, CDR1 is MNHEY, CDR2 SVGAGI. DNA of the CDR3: TGTGCCAGCGGGACAGGCTATGGCTACACCTTC. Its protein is CASGTGYGYTF.

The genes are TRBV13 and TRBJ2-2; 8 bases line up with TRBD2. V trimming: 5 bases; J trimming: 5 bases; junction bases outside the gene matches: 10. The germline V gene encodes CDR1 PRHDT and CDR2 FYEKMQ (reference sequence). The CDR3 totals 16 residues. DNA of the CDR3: TGTGCCAGCAGCATGAGCGGGGGAACGGGTACCGGGGAGCTGTTTTTT. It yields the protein CASSMSGGTGTGELFF.

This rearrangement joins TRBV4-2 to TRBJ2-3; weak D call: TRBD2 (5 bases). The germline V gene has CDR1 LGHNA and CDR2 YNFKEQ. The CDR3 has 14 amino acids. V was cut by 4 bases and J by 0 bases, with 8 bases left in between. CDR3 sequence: CASSRERSTDTQYF. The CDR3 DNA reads TGTGCCAGCAGCCGGGAGAGGAGCACAGATACGCAGTATTTT.